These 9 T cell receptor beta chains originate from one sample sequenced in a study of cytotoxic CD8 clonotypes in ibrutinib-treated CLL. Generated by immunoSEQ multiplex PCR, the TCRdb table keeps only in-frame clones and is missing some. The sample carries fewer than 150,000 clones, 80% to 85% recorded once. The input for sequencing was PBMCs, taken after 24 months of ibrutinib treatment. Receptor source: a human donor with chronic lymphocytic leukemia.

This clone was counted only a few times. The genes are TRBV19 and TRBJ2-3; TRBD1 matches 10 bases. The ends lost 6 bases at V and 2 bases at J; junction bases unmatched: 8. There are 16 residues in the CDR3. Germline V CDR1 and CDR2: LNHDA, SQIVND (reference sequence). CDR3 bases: TGTGCCAGTAGGGGGGCGGGGACAGGGGACACAGATACGCAGTATTTT. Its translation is CASRGAGTGDTDTQYF.

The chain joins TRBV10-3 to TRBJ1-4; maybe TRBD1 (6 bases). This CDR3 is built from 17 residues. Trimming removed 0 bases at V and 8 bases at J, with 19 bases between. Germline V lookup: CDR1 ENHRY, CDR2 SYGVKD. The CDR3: CAISESTGQSQGEKLFF. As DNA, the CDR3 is TGTGCCATCAGTGAGTCGACCGGACAGTCCCAGGGCGAAAAACTGTTTTTT.

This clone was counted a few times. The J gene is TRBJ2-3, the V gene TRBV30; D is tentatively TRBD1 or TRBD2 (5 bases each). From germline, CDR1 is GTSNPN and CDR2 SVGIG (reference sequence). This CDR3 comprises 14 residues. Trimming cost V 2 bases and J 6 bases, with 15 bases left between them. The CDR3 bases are TGTGCCTGGAGTCCCCGGGACCATCGGGATACGCAGTATTTT. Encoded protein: CAWSPRDHRDTQYF.

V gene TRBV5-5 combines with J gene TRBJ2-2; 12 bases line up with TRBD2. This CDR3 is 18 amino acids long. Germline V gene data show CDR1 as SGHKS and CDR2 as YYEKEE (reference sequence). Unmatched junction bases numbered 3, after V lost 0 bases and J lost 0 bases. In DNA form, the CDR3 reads TGTGCCAGCAGCTTGGTAGGACTAGCGGGGACGAACACCGGGGAGCTGTTTTTT. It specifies CASSLVGLAGTNTGELFF.

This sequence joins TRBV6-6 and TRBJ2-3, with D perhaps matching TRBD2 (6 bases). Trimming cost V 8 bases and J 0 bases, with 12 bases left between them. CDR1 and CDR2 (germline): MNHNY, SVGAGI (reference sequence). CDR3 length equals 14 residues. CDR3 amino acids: CASGNAGSTDTQYF. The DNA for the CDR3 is TGTGCCAGCGGCAACGCGGGGAGCACAGATACGCAGTATTTT.

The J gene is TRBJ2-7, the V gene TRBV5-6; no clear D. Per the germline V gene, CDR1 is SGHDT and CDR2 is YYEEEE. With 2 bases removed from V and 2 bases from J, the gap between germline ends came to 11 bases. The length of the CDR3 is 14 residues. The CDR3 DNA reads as TGTGCCAGCAGCTTAGGACCGTCGGCCTACGAGCAGTACTTC. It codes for CASSLGPSAYEQYF.

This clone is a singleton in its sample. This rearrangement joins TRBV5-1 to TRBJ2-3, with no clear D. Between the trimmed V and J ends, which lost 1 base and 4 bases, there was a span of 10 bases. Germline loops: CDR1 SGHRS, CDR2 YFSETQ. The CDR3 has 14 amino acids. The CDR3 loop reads CASSLYPGADTQYF. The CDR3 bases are TGCGCCAGCAGCTTGTATCCAGGCGCAGATACGCAGTATTTT.

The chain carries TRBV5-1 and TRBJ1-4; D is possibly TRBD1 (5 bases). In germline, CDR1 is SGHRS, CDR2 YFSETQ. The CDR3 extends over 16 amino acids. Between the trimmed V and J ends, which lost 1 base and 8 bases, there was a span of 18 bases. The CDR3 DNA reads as TGCGCCAGCAGCTTGTCGGGGGGGACCACACGGGAAAAACTGTTTTTT. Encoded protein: CASSLSGGTTREKLFF.

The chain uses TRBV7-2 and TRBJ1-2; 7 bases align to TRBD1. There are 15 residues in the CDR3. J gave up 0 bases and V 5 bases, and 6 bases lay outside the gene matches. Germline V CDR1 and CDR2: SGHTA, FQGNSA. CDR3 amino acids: CASSHGTVPNYGYTF. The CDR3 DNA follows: TGTGCCAGCAGCCACGGGACAGTTCCTAACTATGGCTACACCTTC.